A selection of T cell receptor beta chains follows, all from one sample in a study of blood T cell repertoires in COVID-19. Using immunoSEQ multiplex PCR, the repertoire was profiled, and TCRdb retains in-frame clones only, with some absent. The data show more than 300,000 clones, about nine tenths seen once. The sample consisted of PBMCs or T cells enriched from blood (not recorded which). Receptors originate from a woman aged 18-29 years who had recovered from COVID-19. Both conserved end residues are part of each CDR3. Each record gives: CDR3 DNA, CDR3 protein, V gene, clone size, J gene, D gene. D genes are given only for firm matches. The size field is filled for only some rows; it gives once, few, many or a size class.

TGCGCCAGCAGCAGGGACAGGAGTAACTACGAGCAGTACTTC,CASSRDRSNYEQYF,TRBV5-1,-,TRBJ2-7,TRBD1
TGTGCCAGCAGCCAAGATGCTATCTTCACAGATACGCAGTATTTT,CASSQDAIFTDTQYF,TRBV4-2,-,TRBJ2-3,-
TGTGCCAGCAGCCAGGGACAGGGAGACTATGGCTACACCTTC,CASSQGQGDYGYTF,TRBV14,-,TRBJ1-2,TRBD1
TGTGCCTGGAGTCGACAGGGAATGGATAATTCACCCCTCCACTTT,CAWSRQGMDNSPLHF,TRBV30,-,TRBJ1-6,TRBD1
TGTGCCAGCAGGGGGGGCTACAATGAGCAGTTCTTC,CASRGGYNEQFF,TRBV12-3/TRBV12-4,-,TRBJ2-1,-
TGTGCCAGCAGCCCGCGGACTAGCGGGAGGGAGTACTTC,CASSPRTSGREYF,TRBV7-2,-,TRBJ2-5,TRBD2
TGTGCCAGCAGTGTGCTTCCAGCGGGTAACAACAATGAGCAGTTCTTC,CASSVLPAGNNNEQFF,TRBV6-1,-,TRBJ2-1,-
TGTGCCAGCAGTGCTTTACAGGGGTACACTGAAGCTTTCTTT,CASSALQGYTEAFF,TRBV28,-,TRBJ1-1,TRBD1
TGTGCCAGTAGTCCCTCCCCCGCGGACAGGTCTTACTATGGCTACACCTTC,CASSPSPADRSYYGYTF,TRBV19,-,TRBJ1-2,TRBD1
TGTGCCAGCAGTCCCCACTCAGGGACTGCCGAGCAGTACTTC,CASSPHSGTAEQYF,TRBV27,-,TRBJ2-7,-
TGTGCCATCAGTGAAGAGGGAACCTATGGCTACACCTTC,CAISEEGTYGYTF,TRBV10-3,-,TRBJ1-2,-
TGTGCCAGCAGCCCCACGGTCGGGGGAGGAGGCTACGAGCAGTACTTC,CASSPTVGGGGYEQYF,TRBV7-8,-,TRBJ2-7,-
TGTGCCAGCAGTGTCTATCTCTCCCGTCAGCCCCAGCATTTT,CASSVYLSRQPQHF,TRBV2,-,TRBJ1-5,-
TGTGCCAGCAGCCAAGAATTTAGAACCTACGAGCAGTACTTC,CASSQEFRTYEQYF,TRBV3-1/TRBV3-2,-,TRBJ2-7,-
TGTGCCAGCAGCTTATTCGCCCCTCAAGCGGGATCGAACACCGGGGAGCTGTTTTTT,CASSLFAPQAGSNTGELFF,TRBV7-2,-,TRBJ2-2,TRBD2
TGCAGTGCTAGTAAACAGGGGGCCACTGAAGCTTTCTTT,CSASKQGATEAFF,TRBV20-1,few,TRBJ1-1,TRBD1
TGTGCCACCAGTGCTCCGGGACAGGGCGACACTGAAGCTTTCTTT,CATSAPGQGDTEAFF,TRBV24-1,-,TRBJ1-1,TRBD1
TGCGCCAGCAGCCAAGTACTAGCGGGAGTCCCTCGGAGGGAGCAGTACTTC,CASSQVLAGVPRREQYF,TRBV4-1,-,TRBJ2-7,TRBD2
TGTGCCAGCAGCCCATTCTCCAGTTCCTACGAGCAGTACTTC,CASSPFSSSYEQYF,TRBV7-6,once,TRBJ2-7,-
TGTGCCAGCAGCCAAGATTCCCCCGGGCCAGGGCGGTCTTATGGCTACACCTTC,CASSQDSPGPGRSYGYTF,TRBV3-1/TRBV3-2,-,TRBJ1-2,-
TGTGCCAGCAGCCCAATAACCGGGGGCCAGTACTTC,CASSPITGGQYF,TRBV9,-,TRBJ2-5,-
TGTGCCAGCAGCGTAGGTACTAGCGGCGAGATAACTAGCACAGATACGCAGTATTTT,CASSVGTSGEITSTDTQYF,TRBV9,-,TRBJ2-3,TRBD2
TGCGCCAGCAGCTTGGGAGGGGCCGGGGGGCTTTGGGTCGAGCAGTACTTC,CASSLGGAGGLWVEQYF,TRBV5-1,-,TRBJ2-7,-
TGTGCCAGCAAATTTGAGGGCACTGAAGCTTTCTTT,CASKFEGTEAFF,TRBV27,-,TRBJ1-1,-
TGCAGTGCTCCCGGGAACTATGGCTACACCTTC,CSAPGNYGYTF,TRBV20-1,-,TRBJ1-2,-
TGTGCCAGCAGTGGCGGGACCCCCTGGGGCACTGAAGCTTTCTTT,CASSGGTPWGTEAFF,TRBV28,-,TRBJ1-1,-
TGTGCCAGCAGCTTATCCAGTCAGGGAAATCAGCCCCAGCATTTT,CASSLSSQGNQPQHF,TRBV11-2,few,TRBJ1-5,-
TGCGCCAGCAGCTTGGAGGGTACGGGGTCAGAGACCCAGTACTTC,CASSLEGTGSETQYF,TRBV5-1,few,TRBJ2-5,-
TGCGCCAGCAGCGAGACTAGCGTACTCTCCTACGAGCAGTACTTC,CASSETSVLSYEQYF,TRBV4-1,-,TRBJ2-7,TRBD2
TGTGCCAGCAGCTTCGCTGGGGCGACAGATACGCAGTATTTT,CASSFAGATDTQYF,TRBV13,few,TRBJ2-3,-
TGTGCCAGCGGGGGGGGGCATCAGCCCCAGCATTTT,CASGGGHQPQHF,TRBV28,-,TRBJ1-5,-
TGTGCCAGCAGCTTAAGGGGGCTCTACGAGCAGTACTTC,CASSLRGLYEQYF,TRBV7-8,-,TRBJ2-7,TRBD1
TGTGCCAGTAGTGTGGAGGGAGGGGATACGCAGTATTTT,CASSVEGGDTQYF,TRBV19,-,TRBJ2-3,TRBD2
TGTGCCAGCAGCCGCAACAGGGTCGGCACTGAAGCTTTCTTT,CASSRNRVGTEAFF,TRBV3-1/TRBV3-2,-,TRBJ1-1,-
TGTGCCAGCAGCGAAGACAGGGTGTCGAACTATGGCTACACCTTC,CASSEDRVSNYGYTF,TRBV5-4,once,TRBJ1-2,TRBD1
TGTGCCAGCAGCTTAAGAGCAACAACTAATGAAAAACTGTTTTTT,CASSLRATTNEKLFF,TRBV7-9,-,TRBJ1-4,-
TGTGCCAGCAGCTTAGGAGGACAACTGAACACTGAAGCTTTCTTT,CASSLGGQLNTEAFF,TRBV7-9,-,TRBJ1-1,-
TGTGCCAGCAGCGTAGGGGGGGCGAACACCGGGGAGCTGTTTTTT,CASSVGGANTGELFF,TRBV9,-,TRBJ2-2,-